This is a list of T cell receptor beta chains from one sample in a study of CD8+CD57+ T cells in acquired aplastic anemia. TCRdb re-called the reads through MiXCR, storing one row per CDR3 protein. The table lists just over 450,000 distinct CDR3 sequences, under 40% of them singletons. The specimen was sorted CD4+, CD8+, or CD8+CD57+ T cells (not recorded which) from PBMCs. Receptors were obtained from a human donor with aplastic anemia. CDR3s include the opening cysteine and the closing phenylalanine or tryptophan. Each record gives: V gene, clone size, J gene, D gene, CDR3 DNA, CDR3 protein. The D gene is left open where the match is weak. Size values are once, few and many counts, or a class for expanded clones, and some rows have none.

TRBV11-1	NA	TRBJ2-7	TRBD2	TGTGCCAGCAGCAGTGGAGGGACTAGCGGGACCTACGAGCAGTACTTC	CASSSGGTSGTYEQYF
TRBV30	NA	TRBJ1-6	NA	TGTGCCTGGAGTGTAGGACGCGATAATTCACCCCTCCACTTT	CAWSVGRDNSPLHF
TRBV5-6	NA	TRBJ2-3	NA	TGTGCCAGCAGCTCCCCCCGGGCTGATGGCACAGATACGCAGTATTTT	CASSSPRADGTDTQYF
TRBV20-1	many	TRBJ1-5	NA	TGCAGTGCTAGAGATGGGGGAGGGCAGCCCCAGCATTTT	CSARDGGGQPQHF
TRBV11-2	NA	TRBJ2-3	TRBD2	TGTGCCAGCAGCTACAGACTAGCGGGGGGGCAGTCAGATACGCAGTATTTT	CASSYRLAGGQSDTQYF
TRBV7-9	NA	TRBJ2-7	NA	TGTGCCAGCAGCCAAAGGTTCGACGAGCAGTACTTC	CASSQRFDEQYF
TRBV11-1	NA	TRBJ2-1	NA	TGTGCCAGCAGCTCCGAAGGGACCCCATACAATGAGCAGTTCTTC	CASSSEGTPYNEQFF
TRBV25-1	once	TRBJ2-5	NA	TGTGCCAGCAGCTTTCCGGGGGTCGGGCAAGAGACCCAGTACTTC	CASSFPGVGQETQYF
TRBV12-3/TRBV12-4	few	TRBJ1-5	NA	TGTGCCAGCAGTTTATCCAGGGGACAGCCCCAGCATTTT	CASSLSRGQPQHF
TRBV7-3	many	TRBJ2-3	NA	TGTGCCAGCAGCCCTGGCAGGGAAGATACGCAGTATTTT	CASSPGREDTQYF
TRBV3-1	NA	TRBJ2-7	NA	TGTGCCAGCAGCCAATCAGTTCTCGAGCAGTACTTC	CASSQSVLEQYF
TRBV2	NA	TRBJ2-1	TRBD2	TGTGCCAGCAGGGGCCTAGCGGGGGGGCCATATGAGCAGTTCTTC	CASRGLAGGPYEQFF
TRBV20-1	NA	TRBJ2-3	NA	TGCAGTGCTATAGGGGCCGGGGTGGGACCAGATACGCAGTATTTT	CSAIGAGVGPDTQYF
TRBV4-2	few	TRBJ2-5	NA	TGTGCCAGCACCAAAGTAAACACCGGGACACCTCAAGAGACCCAGTACTTC	CASTKVNTGTPQETQYF
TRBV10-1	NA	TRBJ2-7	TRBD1	TGCGCCAGCAGTCAGGGGGCTCGCGAGCAGTACTTC	CASSQGAREQYF
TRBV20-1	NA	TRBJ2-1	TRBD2	TGCAGTGTCTCTAGCGGGGATTACAATGAGCAGTTCTTC	CSVSSGDYNEQFF
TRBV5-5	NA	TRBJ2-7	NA	TGTGCCAGCAGCTACACCACAGGGCGGACCTACGAGCAGTACTTC	CASSYTTGRTYEQYF
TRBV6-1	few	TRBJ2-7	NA	TGTGCCAGCAGTGATTGGCGGGATGAGGACGAGCAGTACTTC	CASSDWRDEDEQYF
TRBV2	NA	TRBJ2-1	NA	TGTGCCAGCAGTGTTGAGCAGGGAGATTACAATGAGCAGTTCTTC	CASSVEQGDYNEQFF
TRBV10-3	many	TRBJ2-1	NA	TGTGCCATCAGTGCCCGACTCCCCTCCTACAATGAGCAGTTCTTC	CAISARLPSYNEQFF
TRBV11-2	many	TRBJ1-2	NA	TGTGCCAGCAGCTTAGTCATCGCAGGATCGGGATATGGCTACACCTTC	CASSLVIAGSGYGYTF
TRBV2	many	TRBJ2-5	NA	TGTGCCAGCAGTGAAATCGGGGGGCTAGAGACCCAGTACTTC	CASSEIGGLETQYF
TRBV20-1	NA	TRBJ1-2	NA	TGCAGTGCCCTGGCCTTTCAAGGCTACACCTTC	CSALAFQGYTF
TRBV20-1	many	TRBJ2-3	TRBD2	TGCAGTGCTAGAGATACGGAGCGGGAACAAGTCACAGATACGCAGTATTTT	CSARDTEREQVTDTQYF
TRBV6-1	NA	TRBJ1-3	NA	TGTGCCAGCAGTGAAATGAGGGGCAGAAACAGCATATATTTT	CASSEMRGRNSIYF
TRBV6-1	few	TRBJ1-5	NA	TGTGCCAGCAGTCATCTCGGGCGGGAGGCTAACCAGCCCCAGCATTTT	CASSHLGREANQPQHF
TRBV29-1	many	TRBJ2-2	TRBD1	TGCAGCGCGGGACAGGGATATGCCGGGGAGCTGTTTTTT	CSAGQGYAGELFF
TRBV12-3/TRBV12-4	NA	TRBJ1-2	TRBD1	TGTGCCAGCAGTGAATTTGGAGTTTGGGGACAGAATTATGGCTACACCTTC	CASSEFGVWGQNYGYTF
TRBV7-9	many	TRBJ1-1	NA	TGTGCCAGCAGCTTAGAAAGCAGGGGAACTGAAGCTTTCTTT	CASSLESRGTEAFF
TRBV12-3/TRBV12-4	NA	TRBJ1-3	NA	TGTGCCAGCAGTTCCCCTGTAGGGTCAGGAAACACCATATATTTT	CASSSPVGSGNTIYF
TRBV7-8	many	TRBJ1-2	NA	TGTGCCAGCAGCGACGAAGCCAAGACTTACCTCGGGTATGGCTACACCTTC	CASSDEAKTYLGYGYTF
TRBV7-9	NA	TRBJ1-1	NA	TGTGCCAGCAGCTTAGGTCCAATCGGGAACTCCGACGCTTTCTTT	CASSLGPIGNSDAFF
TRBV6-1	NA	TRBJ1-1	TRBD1	TGTGCCAGCAGTGGACAGGGGGGGCGAGCTTTCTTT	CASSGQGGRAFF
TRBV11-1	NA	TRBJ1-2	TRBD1	TGTGCCAGCAGCTTAGTTAACGGACAGGCCTACACCTTC	CASSLVNGQAYTF
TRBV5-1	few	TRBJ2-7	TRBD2	TGCGCCAGCAGCCTATGGACTAGCGGGAGGGCTAGTGAGCAGTACTTC	CASSLWTSGRASEQYF
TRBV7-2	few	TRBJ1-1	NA	TGTGCCAGCAGCTTAGCTTACAGAATGAACACTGAAGCTTTCTTT	CASSLAYRMNTEAFF